The 32 T cell receptor beta chains in this list originate from one sample, sequenced in a study of early T cells in non-severe SARS-CoV-2 infection. TCRdb re-analysed the 5' RACE reads in MiXCR, keeping a single row per CDR3 protein. The sample consists of about 50,000 distinct CDR3 sequences, approximately 9% of them appearing once. The sequencing here drew on whole blood, taken at baseline. The receptors derive from an adult who was a healthcare worker with PCR-confirmed SARS-CoV-2 infection or an uninfected control (not recorded which).

This clonotype was seen at least ten times. The V call is TRBV6-1, the J call TRBJ2-1, with 11 bases aligning to TRBD2. In germline, CDR1 is MNHNS, CDR2 SASEGT. V lost 4 bases and J lost 6; bases outside the gene matches: 2. The CDR3 loop spans 14 amino acids. CDR3 nucleotide sequence: TGTGCCAGCAGTGTAGCGGGAGGGTCCAATGAGCAGTTCTTC. Amino acid sequence: CASSVAGGSNEQFF.

Many counts were recorded for this clonotype. The rearrangement uses TRBV6-6 and TRBJ2-7; 7 bases map to TRBD2. Unmatched junction bases numbered 10, after V lost 2 bases and J lost 6 bases. Germline assignment: CDR1 MNHNY and CDR2 SVGAGI (reference sequence). The CDR3 sequence is 15 residues long. DNA for the CDR3: TGTGCCAGCAGTTACCAACTAAGGGAGGGGTCCGAGCAGTACTTC. Protein: CASSYQLREGSEQYF.

This clonotype was seen a handful of times. The chain is built from TRBV12-3 or TRBV12-4 and TRBJ1-1, with D perhaps TRBD1 (6 bases). Trimming took off 3 bases at V and 0 bases at J, with 8 bases between the two ends. The CDR3 contains 14 residues. The CDR3 sequence is CASSFTGLNTEAFF. DNA for the CDR3: TGTGCCAGCAGTTTCACAGGGCTGAACACTGAAGCTTTCTTT.

This clonotype was seen ten or more times. The chain recombines TRBV28 with TRBJ2-6, with D perhaps assigned TRBD1 or TRBD2 (5 bases each). The CDR3 has 14 amino acids. The V gene's germline CDR1 is MDHEN and CDR2 SYDVKM. The V gene lost 10 bases and the J gene lost 1 base, with 11 bases spanning the gap. The CDR3: CATRGPSGANVLTF. CDR3 bases: TGTGCCACCCGGGGCCCGTCTGGGGCCAACGTCCTGACTTTC. The full variable domain, its missing parts supplied by reference TRBV28 and TRBJ2-6, is DVKVTQSSRYLVKRTGEKVFLECVQDMDHENMFWYRQDPGLGLRLIYFSYDVKMKEKGDIPEGYSVSREKKERFSLILESASTNQTSMYLCATRGPSGANVLTFGAGSRLTVL.

This clonotype came up a few times. The V call is TRBV6-5, the J call TRBJ2-5; D remains ambiguous. Germline values: CDR1 MNHEY, CDR2 SVGAGI. V lost 6 bases to trimming and J lost 5 bases, with 16 bases between them. The CDR3 has 14 amino acids. CDR3: CASSPLWAWETQYF. CDR3 nucleotide sequence: TGTGCCAGCAGCCCCCTTTGGGCATGGGAGACCCAGTACTTC.

This clonotype was seen a few times. The chain couples TRBV20-1 to TRBJ2-7; no firm D call. The CDR3 runs to 12 residues. Looked up from germline, CDR1 is DFQATT and CDR2 is SNEGSKA (reference sequence). Trimming took 3 bases from V and 10 from J, leaving 16 bases between them. CDR3 residues: CSASPTTYGQYF. In nucleotides, the CDR3 is TGCAGTGCTAGTCCCACCACCTACGGACAGTACTTC.

The J gene is TRBJ2-1, the V gene TRBV5-1, with 8 bases lining up with TRBD2. J gave up 8 bases and V 4 bases, and 5 bases lay outside the gene matches. Germline V gives CDR1 SGHRS, CDR2 YFSETQ. This CDR3 has 13 residues. As DNA, the CDR3 is TGCGCCAGCAGCCGCGGGGGGTACGATGAGCAGTTCTTC. This encodes CASSRGGYDEQFF.

This clonotype was seen many times. This sequence joins TRBV11-2 and TRBJ2-7; perhaps TRBD1 as D (6 bases). The V end was cut by 1 base, the J end by 3 bases, with 13 bases between. CDR1 and CDR2 from the germline V gene are SGHAT and FQNNGV. The CDR3 covers 15 residues. CDR3 region: CASSLVRGQSYEQYF. The CDR3 DNA reads TGTGCCAGCAGCTTAGTTCGGGGACAAAGCTACGAGCAGTACTTC.

This clonotype was seen only a few times. The V and J genes are TRBV20-1 and TRBJ2-7; D is possibly TRBD1 or TRBD2 (7 bases each). V lost 6 bases and J lost 3, with 18 bases in between. Germline CDR1 and CDR2: DFQATT and SNEGSKA (reference sequence). CDR3 length: 14 residues. CDR3 sequence (DNA): TGCAGTGCGGAGGGAGGGGGCAGGGTCTACGAGCAGTACTTC. This sequence encodes CSAEGGGRVYEQYF.

The chain's CDR3 is CASSLEQNHGYTF. The CDR3 bases are TGTGCCAGCAGCTTGGAACAGAACCATGGCTACACCTTC. The gene calls are TRBV5-6 and TRBJ1-2; no clear D gene. In germline, CDR1 is SGHDT, CDR2 YYEEEE. The CDR3 covers 13 residues. V lost 0 bases to trimming and J lost 6 bases, with 9 bases between them.

The chain has TRBV29-1 and TRBJ2-1; D ambiguous. Germline V lookup: CDR1 SQVTM, CDR2 ANQGSEA. The CDR3 is made up of 11 amino acids. Trimming shortened V by 2 bases and J by 10 bases, and 9 bases separated the two germline ends. Here the CDR3 DNA reads TGCAGCGTTGAACCGGCGCAGGAGCAGTTCTTC. This gives the protein CSVEPAQEQFF.

This clonotype occurred a few times. V is TRBV4-1 and J is TRBJ2-7; D not certain. Germline values: CDR1 MGHRA, CDR2 YSYEKL. The CDR3 length is 14 residues. Trimming shortened V by 0 bases and J by 5 bases, and 11 bases separated the two germline ends. The CDR3 is CASSQDRNTDEQYF. As DNA, the CDR3 is TGCGCCAGCAGCCAAGATCGGAACACAGACGAGCAGTACTTC.

Judged by abundance, this clonotype is medium-sized. The gene calls are TRBV7-2 and TRBJ1-1, with TRBD1 as a possible D gene (5 bases). Per germline, CDR1 SGHTA and CDR2 FQGNSA. CDR3 size: 16 residues. Trimming took 3 bases from V and 1 from J, leaving 15 bases between them. Here the CDR3 reads CASSFPLRGTNTEAFF. The CDR3 nucleotides read TGTGCCAGCAGCTTCCCCCTGAGGGGAACGAACACTGAAGCTTTCTTT.

The rearrangement links TRBV5-1 to TRBJ1-1; D gene unclear. Deletions cut 7 bases from V and 0 bases from J, with 10 bases between. This CDR3 contains 13 residues. Per the germline V gene, CDR1 is SGHRS and CDR2 is YFSETQ. The CDR3 region is CASQRVMNTEAFF. For the CDR3, the DNA is TGCGCCAGCCAGAGAGTTATGAACACTGAAGCTTTCTTT.

The chain carries TRBV6-6 and TRBJ1-6; D is undetermined. The germline V gene encodes CDR1 MNHNY and CDR2 SVGAGI (reference sequence). V was pared by 2 bases and J by 0 bases, with 14 bases between. The CDR3 has 18 amino acids. CDR3 residues: CASSYPPTGSSYNSPLHF. Written as DNA, the CDR3 is TGTGCCAGCAGTTACCCTCCGACGGGGAGCTCCTATAATTCACCCCTCCACTTT.

CDR3 region: CASSQRQGPETQYF. CDR3 nucleotides: TGTGCCAGCAGCCAACGACAGGGTCCAGAGACCCAGTACTTC. This chain connects TRBV7-9 to TRBJ2-5, with 7 bases aligning to TRBD1. The CDR3 is made up of 14 amino acids. Germline V gene data show CDR1 as SEHNR and CDR2 as FQNEAQ (reference sequence). The J segment lost 4 bases and the V segment lost 5 bases, leaving 7 bases of the junction unmatched.

There are a few counts of this clonotype. The chain is built from TRBV3-1 and TRBJ2-7, with TRBD1 as a possible D gene (5 bases). Trimming shortened V by 0 bases and J by 9 bases, and 12 bases separated the two germline ends. CDR1 is LGHDT and CDR2 is YNNKEL in the germline V gene (reference sequence). This CDR3 is 13 amino acids long. The CDR3 DNA reads TGTGCCAGCAGCCAAGATGGGGTCCAGGGGCAGTACTTC. Translating gives CASSQDGVQGQYF.

This chain uses TRBV29-1 with TRBJ2-7, with D perhaps TRBD1 (6 bases). The V and J ends lost 3 bases and 2 bases respectively, with 11 bases between them. Germline assignment: CDR1 SQVTM and CDR2 ANQGSEA. There are 13 residues in the CDR3. This CDR3 reads CSVDPGAPYEQYF. The CDR3 DNA reads TGCAGCGTTGATCCAGGGGCTCCCTACGAGCAGTACTTC.

This clonotype was picked up a small number of times. The chain employs TRBV2 and TRBJ1-2; D call uncertain. The length of the CDR3 is 11 residues. V was cut by 1 base and J by 4 bases, with 1 base left in between. Germline V CDR1 and CDR2: SNHLY, FYNNEI. DNA for the CDR3: TGTGCCAGCAGTGAAGTCTATGGCTACACCTTC. Translated: CASSEVYGYTF.

The V call is TRBV7-6, the J call TRBJ1-1; 8 positions agree with TRBD1. The CDR3 runs to 16 residues. Germline CDR1 SGHVS, CDR2 FNYEAQ. V dropped 3 bases and J dropped 5; count of bases not matched to a gene: 11. The CDR3 DNA is TGTGCCAGCAGCTTCGGACAGGGTGCCGTAGGGACTGAAGCTTTCTTT. Encoded protein: CASSFGQGAVGTEAFF.

This clonotype was seen ten or more times. The rearrangement joins TRBV7-2 to TRBJ1-5, with D unclear. CDR1 and CDR2 from the germline V gene are SGHTA and FQGNSA. CDR3 size: 13 residues. The germline V and J ends were trimmed by 2 bases and 4 bases, with 6 bases remaining between them. This CDR3 is CASSLRMNQPQHF. The CDR3 bases are TGTGCCAGCAGCTTAAGAATGAATCAGCCCCAGCATTTT.

With regard to this clonotype: Mismatch with germline at one junction end may stem from a read error. The CDR3 loop reads CASSLRGIAKTIQYF. DNA of the CDR3: TGTGCCAGCAGCTTGAGGGGCATAGCCAAAACCATTCAGTACTTC. The chain has TRBV5-4 and TRBJ2-4; TRBD1 might be the D (5 bases). The CDR3 sequence is 15 residues long. Germline V gene lookup returns CDR1 SGHNT and CDR2 YYREEE (reference sequence).

This chain connects TRBV5-1 to TRBJ2-2; no definite D call. This CDR3 region has 13 residues. V lost 0 bases to trimming and J lost 6 bases, with 6 bases between them. CDR1 SGHRS and CDR2 YFSETQ come from the germline V gene. CDR3 nucleotides: TGCGCCAGCAGCTTGGATGATCCCGGGGAGCTGTTTTTT. It translates to CASSLDDPGELFF. Full variable domain (outside the CDR3, taken from reference TRBV5-1 and TRBJ2-2): KAGVTQTPRYLIKTRGQQVTLSCSPISGHRSVSWYQQTPGQGLQFLFEYFSETQRNKGNFPGRFSGRQFSNSRSEMNVSTLELGDSALYLCASSLDDPGELFFGEGSRLTVL.

This clonotype was found a few times. The chain joins TRBV7-2 to TRBJ2-3, with unresolved D. CDR1 and CDR2 from the germline V gene are SGHTA and FQGNSA. V was pared by 0 bases and J by 3 bases, with 22 bases between. This CDR3 contains 19 residues. This CDR3 is CASSLAPPWSSIQTDTQYF. The CDR3 DNA is TGTGCCAGCAGCTTAGCCCCACCTTGGTCTAGTATTCAGACAGATACGCAGTATTTT.

This clonotype was seen ten or more times. V and J are TRBV12-3 or TRBV12-4 and TRBJ2-1; 12 bases fit TRBD2. The CDR3 loop spans 20 amino acids. J was trimmed by 0 bases and V by 5 bases; bases with no gene match: 14. Here the CDR3 DNA reads TGTGCCAGCAGTGGGGGGACCGGGACTAGCGGGTACAGCTCCTACAATGAGCAGTTCTTC. Amino acids: CASSGGTGTSGYSSYNEQFF.

This clonotype was picked up many times. The chain couples TRBV7-9 to TRBJ2-3; TRBD2 matches 9 bases. The CDR3 covers 15 residues. Germline lookup yields CDR1 SEHNR and CDR2 FQNEAQ (reference sequence). The ends lost 5 bases at V and 5 bases at J; junction bases unmatched: 8. The chain's CDR3 is CASSPSGERGDTQYF. The CDR3 DNA sequence: TGTGCCAGCAGCCCTAGCGGGGAACGAGGAGATACGCAGTATTTT.

This clonotype was counted between two and nine times. The chain links TRBV18 to TRBJ1-5; D perhaps matches TRBD1 (5 bases). The CDR3 length is 14 residues. V lost 3 bases, J lost 5 bases, and 11 bases lay in between. Germline V gene sequence: CDR1 KGHSH, CDR2 LQKENI. The CDR3 region has the DNA TGTGCCAGCTCACCTCAGGGCGCGGATCAGCCCCAGCATTTT. It specifies CASSPQGADQPQHF.

This chain connects TRBV5-4 to TRBJ2-7; D is unclear. CDR1 SGHNT and CDR2 YYREEE come from the germline V gene (reference sequence). V shed 2 bases and J shed 5 bases, with 14 bases lying between them. The CDR3 consists of 14 residues. CDR3 region: CASSFQKASNEQYF. CDR3 nucleotide sequence: TGTGCCAGCAGCTTTCAGAAAGCTTCAAACGAGCAGTACTTC.

In this sample, this clonotype turned up many times. The chain combines TRBV6-1 with TRBJ2-1; D is unclear. The CDR3 totals 12 residues. V was pared by 2 bases and J by 7 bases, with 6 bases between. Germline-derived CDR1 and CDR2 are MNHNS and SASEGT. In nucleotides, the CDR3 is TGTGCCAGCAGTGAATCGTCTAATGAGCAGTTCTTC. As protein: CASSESSNEQFF.

V and J are TRBV4-2 and TRBJ2-1, with D hard to call. The CDR3 covers 15 residues. CDR1 and CDR2 (germline): LGHNA, YNFKEQ. Trimming left V 0 bases short and J 5 bases short, with 11 bases between. Here the CDR3 reads CASSQDLINHNEQFF. DNA for the CDR3: TGTGCCAGCAGCCAAGATTTGATCAACCACAATGAGCAGTTCTTC.

In this sample, this clonotype turned up a few times. The chain carries TRBV9 and TRBJ2-1, with D tentatively TRBD1 (5 bases). V lost 4 bases and J lost 5, with 19 bases in between. Germline assignment: CDR1 SGDLS and CDR2 YYNGEE. There are 16 residues in the CDR3. In nucleotides, the CDR3 is TGTGCCAGCAGCACTCTAAGTCAGGGTGTGGACAATGAGCAGTTCTTC. It is translated as CASSTLSQGVDNEQFF.

This clonotype was recorded many times. This chain links TRBV2 with TRBJ2-7; 10 positions match TRBD2. The J segment lost 0 bases and the V segment lost 8 bases, leaving 7 bases of the junction unmatched. Per the germline V gene, CDR1 is SNHLY and CDR2 is FYNNEI. The length of the CDR3 is 15 residues. The CDR3 DNA follows: TGTGCCAGCGGGAATAGCGGGGGGCCCTCCTACGAGCAGTACTTC. It yields the protein CASGNSGGPSYEQYF.